These T cell receptor beta chains were read from a single sample in a study of Ad26.COV2.S vaccination and SARS-CoV-2 variants. The repertoire was sequenced with immunoSEQ multiplex PCR; TCRdb's copy has only in-frame clones and lacks some. Of fewer than 500,000 clones listed, 80% to 95% are singletons. Here the sequenced sample was peripheral blood, taken in a trial of Ad26.COV2.S vaccine versus placebo. All receptors derive from a person between 18 and 59 years old who received the Ad26.COV2.S COVID-19 vaccine or a placebo. CDR3s include the opening cysteine and the closing phenylalanine or tryptophan. A D gene is named only where the DNA matches it firmly. Size tells how often a clone was seen (once, few, many) or the class of an expanded clone, and some rows leave it out.

v_gene: TRBV27; j_gene: TRBJ1-2; d_gene: NA; abundance: NA; CDR3nt: TGTGCCAGCAGTTTGACCGGACAGATCCTTAACTATGGCTACACCTTC; CDR3aa: CASSLTGQILNYGYTF
v_gene: TRBV3-1/TRBV3-2; j_gene: TRBJ1-1; d_gene: NA; abundance: NA; CDR3nt: TGTGCCAGCAGAACCAGGGTGAACACTGAAGCTTTCTTT; CDR3aa: CASRTRVNTEAFF
v_gene: TRBV7-6; j_gene: TRBJ2-7; d_gene: NA; abundance: NA; CDR3nt: TGTGCCAGCAGCTTAGAGGCCGGGACCGAAAGCTCCTACGAGCAGTACTTC; CDR3aa: CASSLEAGTESSYEQYF
v_gene: TRBV5-5; j_gene: TRBJ2-7; d_gene: TRBD1; abundance: NA; CDR3nt: TGTGCCAGCAGGGCCGGGACAGGGTATATCTACGAGCAGTACTTC; CDR3aa: CASRAGTGYIYEQYF
v_gene: TRBV5-5; j_gene: TRBJ2-3; d_gene: NA; abundance: NA; CDR3nt: TGTGCCAGCAGCTTTCTCGTTAGCACAGATACGCAGTATTTT; CDR3aa: CASSFLVSTDTQYF
v_gene: TRBV5-4; j_gene: TRBJ1-2; d_gene: NA; abundance: NA; CDR3nt: TGTGCCAGCTTTGGTTCTCGGCAGGGAGGGGCCTATGGCTACACCTTC; CDR3aa: CASFGSRQGGAYGYTF
v_gene: TRBV2; j_gene: TRBJ2-2; d_gene: NA; abundance: NA; CDR3nt: TGTGCCAGCAGTGAAAAACCTCCGGGGGAGCTGTTTTTT; CDR3aa: CASSEKPPGELFF
v_gene: TRBV2; j_gene: TRBJ2-3; d_gene: NA; abundance: NA; CDR3nt: TGTGCCAGCAGTGAAGGGTCCGGGTTAAGGGGTACGCAGTATTTT; CDR3aa: CASSEGSGLRGTQYF
v_gene: TRBV12-3/TRBV12-4; j_gene: TRBJ2-1; d_gene: TRBD2; abundance: NA; CDR3nt: TGTGCCAGCAGCCCTAGCGGGATCGATGAGCAGTTCTTC; CDR3aa: CASSPSGIDEQFF
v_gene: TRBV29-1; j_gene: TRBJ2-5; d_gene: NA; abundance: few; CDR3nt: TGCAGCGTTGGACAGACTGCCAGAGAGACCCAGTACTTC; CDR3aa: CSVGQTARETQYF
v_gene: TRBV14; j_gene: TRBJ2-5; d_gene: NA; abundance: NA; CDR3nt: TGTGCCAGCAGCCAAGTCGCGGTCTCGGGAGAGACCCAGTACTTC; CDR3aa: CASSQVAVSGETQYF
v_gene: TRBV10-2; j_gene: TRBJ2-7; d_gene: NA; abundance: NA; CDR3nt: TGCGCCAGCAGTGAATCCTACGAGCAGTACTTC; CDR3aa: CASSESYEQYF
v_gene: TRBV11-2; j_gene: TRBJ2-2; d_gene: NA; abundance: NA; CDR3nt: TGTGCCAGCGGAGTGGACACCGGGGAGCTGTTTTTT; CDR3aa: CASGVDTGELFF
v_gene: TRBV19; j_gene: TRBJ1-2; d_gene: NA; abundance: NA; CDR3nt: TGTGCCAGTAGTATACACAATATAAACTATGGCTACACCTTC; CDR3aa: CASSIHNINYGYTF
v_gene: TRBV24-1; j_gene: TRBJ2-2; d_gene: TRBD1; abundance: NA; CDR3nt: TGTGCCACCAGTGATTTGTCCCCCGGGACAGGGACCACCGGGGAGCTGTTTTTT; CDR3aa: CATSDLSPGTGTTGELFF
v_gene: TRBV19; j_gene: TRBJ2-7; d_gene: NA; abundance: NA; CDR3nt: TGTGCCAGTAGTTACGGACGCGGCTCCTACGAGCAGTACTTC; CDR3aa: CASSYGRGSYEQYF
v_gene: TRBV23-1; j_gene: TRBJ1-6; d_gene: NA; abundance: NA; CDR3nt: TGCGCCAGCAGTCAATCGCGCCGCAATAATTCACCCCTCCACTTT; CDR3aa: CASSQSRRNNSPLHF